Listed below are T cell receptor beta chains from one sample, sequenced in a study of blood T cell repertoires in COVID-19. Generated by immunoSEQ multiplex PCR, the TCRdb table keeps only in-frame clones and is missing some. The sample holds 80,000 to 95,000 clones; 70% to 90% are singletons and the top ten take around 26%. The sample taken for sequencing was peripheral blood. These receptors all stem from a middle-aged man with active or convalescent COVID-19. Each CDR3 is given with its conserved first and last residue. The D gene is left open where the match is weak. The listing skips clone size in some rows; elsewhere it reads once, few, many or a size class.

>TRBJ2-2|TRBV3-1/TRBV3-2|TRBD1|16|NA
CASSPGQGKGAWELFF
TGTGCCAGCAGCCCTGGACAGGGGAAGGGTGCGTGGGAGCTGTTTTTT
>TRBJ2-1|TRBV6-2/TRBV6-3|NA|12|few
CASSYPLAGRFF
TGTGCCAGCAGTTACCCGCTGGCGGGGAGGTTCTTC
>TRBJ1-2|TRBV20-1|NA|11|NA
CSGSGDYGYTF
TGCAGTGGGTCAGGGGACTATGGCTACACCTTC
>TRBJ1-5|TRBV19|NA|16|NA
CASSPADRVSNQPQHF
TGTGCCAGTAGTCCGGCGGACAGAGTTAGCAATCAGCCCCAGCATTTT
>TRBJ2-6|TRBV7-2|NA|15|NA
CASSRSYSGANVLTF
TGTGCCAGCAGCCGGAGTTACTCTGGGGCCAACGTCCTGACTTTC
>TRBJ1-2|TRBV7-2|TRBD1|15|NA
CASSLRDRVNYGYTF
TGTGCCAGCAGCTTAAGGGACAGGGTTAACTATGGCTACACCTTC
>TRBJ2-1|TRBV9|TRBD2|16|NA
CASSVEGSGGIGEQFF
TGTGCCAGCAGCGTAGAAGGTAGCGGGGGGATTGGTGAGCAGTTCTTC
>TRBJ1-1|TRBV6-5|NA|14|NA
CASTYGGPATEAFF
TGTGCCAGCACCTACGGGGGGCCGGCCACTGAAGCTTTCTTT
>TRBJ1-3|TRBV27|TRBD1|20|NA
CASSLGSGTGSKGVGNTIYF
TGTGCCAGCAGTTTAGGCTCGGGGACAGGGTCCAAGGGAGTCGGAAACACCATATATTTT
>TRBJ1-3|TRBV2|NA|10|few
CASSSGTIYF
TGTGCCAGCAGTAGCGGCACCATATATTTT
>TRBJ1-1|TRBV5-6|NA|16|NA
CASSLKGLSMNTEAFF
TGTGCCAGCAGCTTAAAGGGACTGAGCATGAACACTGAAGCTTTCTTT
>TRBJ1-5|TRBV30|NA|13|NA
CAWSKEGGQPQHF
TGTGCCTGGAGTAAAGAGGGAGGGCAGCCCCAGCATTTT
>TRBJ2-5|TRBV29-1|TRBD1|14|once
CSVAKGAMGETQYF
TGCAGCGTTGCTAAGGGGGCGATGGGAGAGACCCAGTACTTC
>TRBJ2-3|TRBV4-1|NA|15|NA
CASSPPGGGADTQYF
TGCGCCAGCAGCCCGCCTGGAGGAGGGGCAGATACGCAGTATTTT
>TRBJ2-3|TRBV6-6|NA|14|NA
CASTKTGSTDTQYF
TGTGCCAGCACCAAGACAGGTAGCACAGATACGCAGTATTTT
>TRBJ1-1|TRBV7-2|NA|15|once
CASSGQGWENTEAFF
TGTGCCAGCAGCGGGCAGGGATGGGAGAACACTGAAGCTTTCTTT
>TRBJ1-1|TRBV6-2/TRBV6-3|NA|15|NA
CASSYSGGSVAEAFF
TGTGCCAGCAGTTACTCTGGAGGGTCAGTAGCTGAAGCTTTCTTT
>TRBJ2-2|TRBV6-2/TRBV6-3|NA|16|NA
CASSYPTGSNTGELFF
TGTGCCAGCAGTTACCCGACAGGATCGAACACCGGGGAGCTGTTTTTT
>TRBJ1-2|TRBV27|NA|15|NA
CASSLSWTANYGYTF
TGTGCCAGCAGTTTATCCTGGACAGCCAACTATGGCTACACCTTC
>TRBJ2-7|TRBV18|TRBD2|15|NA
CASSPPIAGEVEQYF
TGTGCCAGCTCACCACCCATAGCGGGAGAGGTGGAGCAGTACTTC
>TRBJ1-2|TRBV19|NA|13|NA
CASSPRGNYGYTF
TGTGCCAGTAGCCCGAGGGGGAACTATGGCTACACCTTC
>TRBJ2-7|TRBV12-3/TRBV12-4|NA|13|NA
CASSQERRGEQYF
TGTGCCAGCAGCCAAGAGAGGAGGGGCGAGCAGTACTTC
>TRBJ1-2|TRBV14|TRBD1|18|NA
CASSQDGNKGAQYYGYTF
TGTGCCAGCAGCCAAGATGGCAACAAGGGGGCGCAGTACTATGGCTACACCTTC